This TCR beta chain was profiled in a study of T cell repertoires in cytomegalovirus infection. Study results and caveats: The ex vivo response was dominated by HLA-C-restricted CMV-specific TCR beta clonotypes.

Via MiXCR, TCRdb re-called the reads, giving one row per CDR3 protein. The table shows hundreds of thousands of distinct CDR3 sequences, with roughly a third occurring only once. In its sample, this clonotype was seen a few times. Its antigen is unidentified. The CDR3 consists of 15 residues. V lost 4 bases, J lost 4 bases, and 5 bases stayed unmatched. Germline loops: CDR1 SGHNT, CDR2 YYREEE (reference sequence). The gene calls are TRBV5-4 and TRBJ1-6; 7 bases fit TRBD1. The sequencing here drew on cultured PBMCs, taken from culture after CMV antigen stimulation. The clonotype was recovered from a human donor in good health (CMV status not recorded). Some clones in this sample may be carry-over from other donors' samples. CDR3 region: CASSRTGNYNSPLHF. The DNA of the CDR3 is TGTGCCAGCAGCCGGACAGGCAATTATAATTCACCCCTCCACTTT.